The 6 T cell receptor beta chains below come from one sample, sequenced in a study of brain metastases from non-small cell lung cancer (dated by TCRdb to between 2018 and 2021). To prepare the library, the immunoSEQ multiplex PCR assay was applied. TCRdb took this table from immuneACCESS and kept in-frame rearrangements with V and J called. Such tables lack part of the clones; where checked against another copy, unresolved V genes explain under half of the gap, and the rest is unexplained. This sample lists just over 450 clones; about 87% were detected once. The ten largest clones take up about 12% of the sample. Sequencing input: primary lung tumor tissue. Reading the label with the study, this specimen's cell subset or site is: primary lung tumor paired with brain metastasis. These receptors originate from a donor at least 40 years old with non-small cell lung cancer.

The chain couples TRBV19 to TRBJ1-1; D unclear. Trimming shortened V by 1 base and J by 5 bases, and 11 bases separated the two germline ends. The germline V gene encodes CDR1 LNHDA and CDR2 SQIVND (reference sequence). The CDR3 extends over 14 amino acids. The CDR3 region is CASSIVGVWTEAFF. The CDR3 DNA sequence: TGTGCCAGTAGTATAGTCGGGGTATGGACTGAAGCTTTCTTT.

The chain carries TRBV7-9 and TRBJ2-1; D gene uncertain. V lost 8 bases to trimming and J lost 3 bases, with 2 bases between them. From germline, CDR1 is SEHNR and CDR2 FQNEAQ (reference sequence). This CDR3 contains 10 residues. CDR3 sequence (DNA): TGTGCCAGCGGCTACAATGAGCAGTTCTTC. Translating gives CASGYNEQFF. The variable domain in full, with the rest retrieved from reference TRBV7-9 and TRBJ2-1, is DTGVSQNPRHKITKRGQNVTFRCDPISEHNRLYWYRQTLGQGPEFLTYFQNEAQLEKSRLLSDRFSAERPKGSFSTLEIQRTEQGDSAMYLCASGYNEQFFGPGTRLTVL.

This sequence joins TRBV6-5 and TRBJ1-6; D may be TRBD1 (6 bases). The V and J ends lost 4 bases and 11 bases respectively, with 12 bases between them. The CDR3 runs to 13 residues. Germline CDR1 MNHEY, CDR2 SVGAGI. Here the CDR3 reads CASSLGHIAPLHF. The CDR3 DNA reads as TGTGCCAGCAGTTTGGGACATATAGCACCCCTCCACTTT.

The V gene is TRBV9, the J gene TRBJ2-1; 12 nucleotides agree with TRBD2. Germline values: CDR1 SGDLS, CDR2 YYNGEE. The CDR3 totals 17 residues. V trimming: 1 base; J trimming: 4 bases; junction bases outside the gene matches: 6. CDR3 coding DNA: TGTGCCAGCAGCGTACACCGAGGACTAGCGGGGTACAATGAGCAGTTCTTC. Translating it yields CASSVHRGLAGYNEQFF.

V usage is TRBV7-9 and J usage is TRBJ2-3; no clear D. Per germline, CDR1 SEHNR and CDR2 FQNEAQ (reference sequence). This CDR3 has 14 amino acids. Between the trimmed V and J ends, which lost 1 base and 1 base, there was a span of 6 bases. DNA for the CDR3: TGTGCCAGCAGCTTAGGAACACGCACAGATACGCAGTATTTT. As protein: CASSLGTRTDTQYF.

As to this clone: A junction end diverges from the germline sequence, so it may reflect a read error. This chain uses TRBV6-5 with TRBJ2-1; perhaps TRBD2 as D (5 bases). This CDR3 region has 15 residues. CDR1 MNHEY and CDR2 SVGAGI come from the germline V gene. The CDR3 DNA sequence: TGTGCCAGCAGTGACTCAGGACTTTCTGTCGGTGAGCAGTTCTTC. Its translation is CASSDSGLSVGEQFF.